This TCR beta chain was sequenced during a study of blood T cells in healthy people across ages (dated by TCRdb to about 2015). For context, the study as a whole: In model experiments, template switching captured about one uniquely barcoded TCR beta cDNA molecule for every two T cells. Age-related changes in TCR beta repertoire diversity were measured in the study by deep sequencing normalized with unique cDNA molecular identifiers. The donors were split into four age groups: young (average about 16 years), middle-aged (about 40), aged (approximately 60) and long-lived (over 80). Using the same blood draw, the study looked at two additional independent replicas of 1 million unique cDNA reads for two donors, one aged 18 to 30 and the other aged 80 or older. Study-wide findings and limitations: The long-lived group showed more naive CD4+ T cells, fewer expanded clones and increased TCR diversity than the aged group, suggesting age selection. Observed TCR beta diversity correlated strongly with the percentage of naive T cells measured by flow cytometry. Estimates of total diversity based on one million sequenced T cells were considered lower bounds and underestimates. As age increased, observed TCR beta diversity per million T cells dropped in a roughly linear way, and a significant reduction was already evident by age around 41. Since profiling was done on bulk unsorted PBMCs, naive and antigen-experienced compartments could not be conclusively compared. Because the CMV infection status of the donors was unknown, age-related changes in expanded clonotypes may potentially have been confounded.

Library construction relied on 5' RACE. TCRdb lists the instrument as Illumina HiSeq 2500. A second roughly 6 to 12 cycle PCR used a sample-barcoded 5' primer and a J-beta primer mix. A unique molecular identifier was introduced onto each TCR beta cDNA molecule by a template-switch 5' adaptor carrying 12 random nucleotides. Each sample yielded at least 3 million CDR3-containing paired-end reads. First-strand cDNA was synthesized from all RNA with the Mint cDNA synthesis kit, primed by a TRBC-specific oligonucleotide. Following uracil-DNA glycosylase treatment, all cDNA underwent a first 18-cycle PCR with the universal primers M1SS and BC2_uni_R. Concerning the study's data processing: Each sample was normalized by randomly selecting 1 million high-quality reads, each carrying a distinct molecular identifier. Reads with shared molecular identifiers were discarded instead of being binned into consensus sequences. MiTCR, set to a Q25 quality threshold and the strictest error-elimination algorithm, was used for CDR3 identification, clonotype clustering and error correction. A nonparametric unseen species model using Euler transformation provided a lower-bound estimate of total TCR beta diversity. TCRdb redid the processing of the public reads, applying fastp at Q25 and MiXCR, and retained in-frame beta chains. CDR3 protein sequences are deduplicated, and each keeps its most common genes and DNA. For this entry, the V and J calls and clone size follow TCRdb and not the study's own pipeline. This sample has around 500,000 distinct CDR3 sequences in its table, and 25% to 35% of those were observed once. The leading ten clones occupy roughly 3.5% of the sample.

Systemically healthy Caucasian individuals from Russia, 35 to 50 in total and aged roughly 6 to 100 years, were included as donors. Roughly 11 milliliters of peripheral blood were drawn from each donor into EDTA-treated Vacutainer tubes. PBMCs were isolated by Ficoll-Paque density-gradient centrifugation, with at least 7 million obtained per sample. Trizol reagent was used to extract total RNA from PBMCs, with at least 5.5 micrograms per sample. For every donor, flow cytometry on a PBMC aliquot measured the percentage of naive CD45RAhigh/CD27high T cells. There are a few counts of this clonotype. Its antigen is still unknown. No per-base quality is available; no much larger clone lies one base away. The data also belong to a second study, concerning T cells of mothers and their children. As noted in the second study: The donors were nine systemically healthy Caucasian individuals, made up of three mothers and their six children. cDNA synthesis used all of the extracted RNA, with 1.5 ug of RNA in each 15 ul reaction. In the second PCR, the M1S primer introduced both the sample barcodes and 2-4 random nucleotides. Over 8 million TCR beta CDR3 reads were obtained for each mother, and 2.5 million to 3 million reads were obtained for each child. TCR recombination output is similarly shaped by thymic selection in related and unrelated pairs, with a minor effect exerted by inherited differences. Normalized repertoire overlap was always found to be slightly, but never significantly, higher in related mother-child pairs than in unrelated mother-child pairs. No persistent microchimeric T cell clones were detected, at a sensitivity of 90 to 100 clones per million clonotypes. The study used deep NGS to compare TCR beta repertoires of mothers and children, seeking features distinguishing related mother-child pairs from unrelated individuals. Mothers averaged roughly 40 +/- 4 years of age and children averaged about 10 +/- 4 years. After adapters were ligated using NEBNext reagents, the libraries underwent 100+100 nt paired-end sequencing on an Illumina HiSeq 2000. To prevent cross-contamination, the mother and child libraries were prepared a month apart and were sequenced in separate runs. For each donor, somewhere between roughly 500,000 and 2,100,000 distinct TCR beta clonotypes were identified. Naive TCR beta clonotypes were estimated from low-frequency clonotypes matched to each donor's FACS-determined naive share, without sorting.

Sample: blood. The sequence came from a boy younger than 10 in good health.

The CDR3 region: CASTPTRGANVLTF. DNA sequence: TGTGCCAGCACTCCCACTCGAGGGGCCAACGTCCTGACTTTC. The rearranged segments are TRBV27 and TRBJ2-6; the D gene remains uncertain. Looking up the germline V gene (reference sequence) yields CDR1 MNHEY and CDR2 SMNVEV. The CDR3, cysteine through phenylalanine, is 14 amino acids long. The only DNA kept is the CDR3, 42 bases in frame from the first base. V loses 7 bases, J loses 4 bases, and the germline ends lie 11 bases apart.